This TCR beta chain was identified in a study of spatial heterogeneity in lung cancer. General study findings and limits: Within tumors, counts of expanded alpha and beta TCRs tracked tumor mutation counts.

Time point reported: sample taken at primary tumor resection. There were 72 donors, all of them untreated patients with early-stage non-small cell lung cancer. The authors sequenced whole RNA from tumor, nontumor lung or frozen PBMC without sorting. Details on this clonotype: The target antigen is unknown.

TCRdb re-called the 5' RACE reads with MiXCR, one entry per CDR3 protein. The sample holds about 6,000 distinct CDR3 sequences; around 9.1% are singletons and the top ten take 25% to 30%. This material consisted of lung tumor tissue, taken at surgery. The TCR originated in a female donor with early-stage non-small cell lung cancer.

In DNA, the CDR3 is TGTGCCAGCAGCCTCTTTGGGGGCCCAGTTGCAACTAATGAAAAACTGTTTTTT. Amino acid sequence: CASSLFGGPVATNEKLFF. The chain employs TRBV3-1 and TRBJ1-4; TRBD1 is a possible D gene (6 bases). The CDR3 runs to 18 residues. Trimming removed 4 bases from V and 0 bases from J, with 18 bases in between. CDR1 is LGHDT, CDR2 YNNKEL, per germline (reference sequence).